The rows below give T cell receptor beta chains drawn from one sample of a study of CD8 T cells in Susac syndrome. TCRdb used MiXCR to reprocess the immunoSEQ multiplex PCR reads, holding one entry per CDR3 protein. The profile shows roughly 50,000 distinct CDR3 sequences, approximately 94% of them singletons. The sequenced material came from CD8+ T cells from PBMCs. The source is a human donor in good health. The CDR3 runs from the conserved cysteine through the conserved F or W. A D gene is named only where the DNA matches it firmly. Rows give clone size only sometimes, using once, few, many, or a class for an expanded clone.

>19|TRBV3-1|TRBJ1-5|TRBD1|-
TGTGCCAGCAGCCAGGAGGGACAGGGGTCCCCATATAGCAATCAGCCCCAGCATTTT
CASSQEGQGSPYSNQPQHF
>14|TRBV7-9|TRBJ2-1|-|-
TGTGCCAGCAGTCTATCCCGACAGTACAATGAGCAGTTCTTC
CASSLSRQYNEQFF
>13|TRBV27|TRBJ1-5|-|-
TGTGCCAGCAGTTTATGGAGTGATCAGCCCCAGCATTTT
CASSLWSDQPQHF
>15|TRBV27|TRBJ1-1|-|once
TGTGCCAGCAGTGCCATAGACACACCGAACACTGAAGCTTTCTTT
CASSAIDTPNTEAFF
>16|TRBV3-1|TRBJ2-1|-|few
TGTGCCAGCAGCCAAGAGAGGGCTAGCCGCGACAATGAGCAGTTCTTC
CASSQERASRDNEQFF
>17|TRBV2|TRBJ2-3|TRBD2|-
TGTGCCAGCAGTGATGCTAGCGGGAGGGCCCGGACAGATACGCAGTATTTT
CASSDASGRARTDTQYF
>15|TRBV29-1|TRBJ2-7|TRBD1|-
TGCAGCGTTGAATCGACAGGGGCCGGCTCCTACGAGCAGTACTTC
CSVESTGAGSYEQYF
>13|TRBV2|TRBJ2-7|-|-
TGTGCCAGCAGTACCGGGAAAGGCTACGAGCAGTACTTC
CASSTGKGYEQYF
>13|TRBV5-1|TRBJ1-4|-|-
TGCGCCAGCAGCTTGGACTCACCTGAAAAACTGTTTTTT
CASSLDSPEKLFF
>15|TRBV4-1|TRBJ1-2|-|-
TGCGCCAGCAGCCAAGGAGGGGCCAGCCCCTATGGCTACACCTTC
CASSQGGASPYGYTF
>15|TRBV27|TRBJ2-7|-|-
TGTGCCAGCAGCCGAGGCGGCGAGGGACCCTACGAGCAGTACTTC
CASSRGGEGPYEQYF